The clone carrying this T cell receptor (beta chain) was observed a single time. The CDR3 sequence is 15 residues long. Germline lookup yields CDR1 SGHRS and CDR2 YFSETQ. V lost 0 bases, J lost 3 bases, and 2 bases stayed unmatched. As originally analysed: How many nucleated cells were present was estimated from reference gene primer amplification. The data were produced by immunoSEQ multiplex PCR, yet TCRdb's version contains in-frame clones alone and is incomplete. V and J calls plus clone size are reproduced from that table; the DNA served to infer D and trimming. The profile shows approximately 45,000 clones, 75% to 90% of them singletons. This entry comes from a study of blood T cell repertoires in COVID-19. The wider study: Acute and convalescent COVID-19 specimens originated in the United States, Italy and Spain. The analysed material was cDNA or gDNA that came from T cells, B-cell-depleted T cells, or PBMCs.

This TCR was recovered from a human donor in a cohort sampled during active COVID-19. Material for sequencing was peripheral blood. The chain combines TRBV5-1 with TRBJ1-4; TRBD1 matches at 7 bases. The CDR3 region has the DNA TGCGCCAGCAGCTTGGCCAGGGGGTCTAATGAAAAACTGTTTTTT. It translates to CASSLARGSNEKLFF.